Sequencing of this T cell receptor beta chain was carried out in a study of T cell changes during pregnancy in multiple sclerosis. Some clones are missing from TCRdb's copy, which holds only in-frame ones; the method was immunoSEQ multiplex PCR. In the table there are just under 95,000 clones, 80% to 95% of which are singletons. Germline lookup yields CDR1 SGHRS and CDR2 YFSETQ. CDR3 size: 13 residues. V was trimmed by 5 bases and J by 0 bases, leaving 7 bases between them. This sequence joins TRBV5-1 and TRBJ2-3, with D perhaps TRBD1 (5 bases). This specimen consisted of peripheral blood, obtained in the first trimester of pregnancy. This TCR was sampled from a female donor with multiple sclerosis, enrolled in a pregnancy study. The CDR3 coding sequence is TGCGCCAGCAGACAGGACAGCACAGATACGCAGTATTTT. It codes for CASRQDSTDTQYF.